This T cell receptor (beta chain) came from a study of cytomegalovirus exposure and HLA in healthy donors (dated by TCRdb to 2015 to 2018). Regarding the study in general: An earlier analysis of some 600 of the donors reported 276 Gb of sequence data and approximately 120 million unique TCR beta sequences obtained from approximately 180 million T cells. An early release that covered 640 HLA-typed donors contained approximately 300 gigabases of sequencing data and about 93 million unique TCR sequences. On average, around 240,000 unique TCR beta nucleotide sequences were sequenced per donor among roughly 430 genotyped donors of the cohort, with about 17% of those sequences being non-productive. The study used immunosequencing to profile the T cell repertoires of some 600 subjects and linked those repertoires to cytomegalovirus serostatus. Typing coverage varied by locus: 629-630 donors for A, B, C, DRB1 and DQB1; under 550 for DQA1; about 570 for DPA1; approximately 470 for DPB1. Class I and class II HLA loci were covered by the typing at four-digit resolution. The study aimed to test whether cataloging public T cell receptors could reveal signatures of past pathogen exposure. To study patterns of TCR occurrence, a later analysis re-analyzed previously published TCR beta repertoires from around 660 donors and added high-resolution HLA genotyping. In a later genetic analysis, genome-wide SNP genotypes for 398 of the 666 donors were used, and that subset was treated as a discovery cohort. Alongside the repertoire data, information on donor age, sex, ethnicity and CMV serostatus was compiled. Roughly five DR-DQ haplotypes were handled as single units for association and clustering, since linkage in the cohort was strong. Every discovery cohort repertoire had been produced on one sequencing platform. The later analysis used no new phenotypic data to find candidate immune exposures, relying instead on TCR beta sequences and their occurrence across donors. The genetic ancestry cluster associated with self-reported Caucasian donors included over 80% of the 398 genotyped donors. To decide whether each TCR beta V gene segment behaved as functional or pseudogenic, an earlier analysis of over 500 of the donors relied on high-throughput TCR beta sequencing. Along with the approximately 650-subject first cohort, a separate validation cohort of over 90 different subjects was used. To predict cytomegalovirus infection status, the study brought together high-throughput TCR immunosequencing, statistical association of individual TCRs with disease status, and machine learning. Study-wide conclusions, independent of this receptor: A few of the identified cytomegalovirus-associated TCR beta chains were confirmed in vitro to be specific for cytomegalovirus antigens. A group of highly shared sequence variants was considered likely to be a technical artifact of the sequencing pipeline. For the cohort, immune exposure information was limited to CMV serostatus. The authors suggested that the approach could potentially be generalized to other disease states and immunological phenotypes. An earlier analysis of around 600 of the donors showed that most TCR beta V segments appeared in productive rearrangements either about 87% or about 30% of the time, which broadly matched IMGT annotations. Roughly uniform sequencing depth across donors was assumed in presence/absence analyses, although this assumption may not hold. Linkage disequilibrium might explain the correlated functional status among segregating V segments, but an unknown experimental factor could not be excluded. The classifier was reported to diagnose cytomegalovirus status with high specificity and sensitivity in both the original cohort and the validation cohort. The cohort was sequenced for TCR beta chains only, and without alpha or paired-chain data the features that could be detected were limited. In a later analysis, the rate of TCR association differed among HLA loci, with DRB1 alleles having the most associated TCRs and HLA-C alleles having the fewest. Specific HLA alleles were associated with 15,000 to 20,000 TCR beta sequences at a false discovery rate of 0.05 in a later analysis. A total of 150 to 200 TCR beta chains were listed by the study as associated with cytomegalovirus. In a later analysis, HLA-associated TCR beta chains showed more clonal expansion and lower generation probabilities than non-associated chains that were equally common. Because counts were too low, roughly 18 rarely observed V segments, including chromosome 9 orphons, were left out of the earlier analysis of approximately 500 of the donors. Most TCR sequences were observed very rarely across donors, whereas some public TCRs were present in many individuals. A later genetic analysis associated a missense DCLRE1C variant with V-gene and J-gene trimming of TCR beta chains, and an independent cohort replicated the association. A further reported finding was that TCR beta sequences accurately predicted the HLA-A and HLA-B alleles for most subjects in the first cohort. Because HLA typing was missing for some donors at each locus, association tests included only the typed subset. A later genetic analysis reported fewer N-insertions in productive TCRs among donors in an Asian-associated ancestry cluster than the roughly 720-donor mean. Assigning TCR associations to individual alleles was difficult when HLA alleles, especially DR and DQ, strongly co-occurred. In a later analysis, several top co-occurrence clusters were reported to appear linked to parvovirus B19, influenza, CMV and Epstein-Barr virus. According to a later analysis, most CMV-associated TCR beta chains appeared to be HLA-restricted, and the HLA associations seemed to be driven largely by CMV exposure. The 87-base-pair reads could not distinguish some IMGT-functional V segments, including TRBV6-2 and TRBV6-3, so those segments were excluded.

The cysteine opens and the phenylalanine closes a CDR3 of 16 amino acids. The read is trimmed to its CDR3 DNA, 48 bases read in frame from base 1. V gives up 1 base and J gives up 1 base, and the segment between their germline ends measures 11 bases. For CDR1 and CDR2, the germline V gene lists SGHTA and FQGNSA. In total, about 650 healthy bone marrow donors made up the cohort. At the time of sampling, every cohort member was nominally healthy, though immune exposures that went unrecorded were likely present. The donor tested CMV seropositive, placing the donor among the roughly 300 seropositive members of the cohort. Every donor gave a peripheral blood sample, and the peripheral blood mononuclear cells from that sample were used for TCR beta sequencing. Genomic DNA extraction from the blood cell samples was performed with the Qiagen DNeasy Blood Extraction Kit. Notes on this clone: What antigen it recognizes has not been identified. The input lacks base qualities; no much larger clone sits a single base away.

Library method: the immunoSEQ multiplex PCR assay. A mixture of 60 forward primers for TCR Vbeta segments and 13 reverse primers for TCR Jbeta segments was used in the multiplex PCR. Amplification of the CDR3 region of rearranged TCR beta genes was performed with a multiplex PCR assay on genomic DNA. The Illumina HiSeq System was used to sequence the amplified TCR beta libraries as 87-base-pair reads. The source study handled its data this way. Across the 670 or so repertoires, a later analysis counted some 81 million unique TCR beta chains, 8.5 million to 12 million of which were shared by at least two donors. To remove PCR and sequencing errors, raw reads were error-corrected and collapsed into unique sequences using a nearest-neighbor algorithm that merged closely related sequences. V, D and J gene segments were assigned by aligning CDR3 sequences to IMGT reference sequences. For a sequence to be retained, a match of at least six nucleotides was required to both a V gene segment and a J gene segment. A rearrangement was called productive if the CDR3 had no stop codons and remained in frame with V and J, and every other rearrangement was called non-productive. Following IMGT convention, CDR3 was defined as the stretch from the second conserved V-encoded cysteine up to the conserved J-encoded phenylalanine. In an earlier analysis of some 550 of the donors, sequences lacking an unambiguous match to a single V gene segment were excluded. An earlier analysis of 500 to 600 of the donors classified V segments as functional when productive rearrangements were above 56.7% and as segregating when the standard deviation between donors was above 5%. A statistical classification framework was built to diagnose cytomegalovirus status from the catalog of TCR beta chain sequences. In a later analysis, TCR nucleotide sequences were compared against IMGT/GENE-DB human TR gene sequences so that V and J genes could be assigned. Using the TCRdist pipeline, a later analysis assigned CDR3 sequences along with most-parsimonious VDJ recombination scenarios. In a later analysis, every TCR beta chain was defined by the combination of its CDR3 amino acid sequence and its V-gene family, and reads without a unique V-gene family were dropped. As a way to deal with suspected cross-contamination and a sequencing artifact, a later analysis dropped 500 to 700 nucleotide sequences that were highly shared and had low generation probability. In a later analysis, a clonal expansion index for each public chain was calculated from normalized within-repertoire ranks of inferred template counts. In a later analysis, generation probabilities were computed using a VDJ recombination model fitted to out-of-frame rearrangements, and the results were checked against IGoR. In a later analysis, hypergeometric tests were used to score TCR-TCR, TCR-HLA and TCR-CMV co-occurrence, with a repertoire-size bias correction applied to TCR pairs. To estimate false discovery rates, a later analysis permuted the HLA or CMV assignments 20 times. In a later analysis, co-occurring TCRs were grouped using DBSCAN, with TCRdist sequence similarity added in when clustering inside HLA-allele-positive subsets. Repertoires with fewer than 30,000 or more than 120,000 public chains were left out of co-occurrence clustering, as were about 5 repertoires with anomalous nucleotide sharing. As stored in TCRdb, this immuneACCESS dataset retains in-frame rearrangements with V and J assigned. A fraction of the clones does not appear; measured against another copy, unresolved V genes explain less than half of the discrepancy, and the remainder lacks a known reason. V, J and clone size are those of that table, while D and trimming were read from the DNA. The sample profile shows just under 250,000 clones; around 76% of them were found once. Around 5% of the sample goes to the ten largest clones.

Sequenced material: PBMCs. This clonotype was obtained from a woman between 35 and 50 years old in good health and CMV-seropositive. The chain is made from TRBV7-2 and TRBJ2-1; TRBD1 is a possible D gene, resting on 6 matching bases. The DNA is as follows: TGTGCCAGCAGCTTAGTAGGGGGATTATCCTACAATGAGCAGTTCTTC. Translated, it reads CASSLVGGLSYNEQFF. Joined to the reference TRBV7-2 and TRBJ2-1 proteins, this CDR3 gives the full variable domain: GAGVSQSPSNKVTEKGKDVELRCDPISGHTALYWYRQSLGQGLEFLIYFQGNSAPDKSGLPSDRFSAERTGGSVSTLTIQRTQQEDSAVYLCASSLVGGLSYNEQFFGPGTRLTVL.